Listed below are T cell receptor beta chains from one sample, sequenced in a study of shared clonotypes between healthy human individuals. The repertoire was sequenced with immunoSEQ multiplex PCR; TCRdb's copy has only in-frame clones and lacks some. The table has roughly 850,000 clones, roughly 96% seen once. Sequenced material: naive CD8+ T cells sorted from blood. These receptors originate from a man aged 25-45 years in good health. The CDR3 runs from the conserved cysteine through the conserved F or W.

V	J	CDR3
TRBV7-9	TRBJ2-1	CASSVSISNEQFF
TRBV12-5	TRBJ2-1	CASGLVNENEQFF
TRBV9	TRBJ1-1	CASSVEGLNTEAFF
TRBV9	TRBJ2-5	CASSASSGQETQYF
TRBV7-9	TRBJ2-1	CASSLGGVNEQFF
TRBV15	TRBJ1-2	CATSTQGQENYGYTF
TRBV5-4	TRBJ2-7	CASSSRQGGLTYEQYF
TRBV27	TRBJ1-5	CASSHRGAIQPQHF
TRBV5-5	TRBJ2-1	CASSLNRGPHNEQFF
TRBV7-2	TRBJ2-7	CASSSSGRAGDEQYF
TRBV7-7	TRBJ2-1	CASSSTTSGSYNEQFF
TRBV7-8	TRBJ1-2	CASSLSTDGYTF
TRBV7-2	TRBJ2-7	CASSSAGGQKQYF
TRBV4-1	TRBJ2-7	CASSHEVRAYEQYF
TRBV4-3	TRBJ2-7	CASSQGASGVYEQYF
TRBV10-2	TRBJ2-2	CASTILEFRAGELFF
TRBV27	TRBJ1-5	CASSLDRGNQPQHF
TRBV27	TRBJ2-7	CASSTRQGPSYEQYF
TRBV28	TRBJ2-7	CATWGQPNYEQYF
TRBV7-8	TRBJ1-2	CASRRDPGGIDGYGYTF
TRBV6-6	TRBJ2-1	CASTGEGRAAVDEQFF
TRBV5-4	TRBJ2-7	CASSLYGGRSVYEQYF
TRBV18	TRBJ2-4	CASSPGASSERFENIQYF
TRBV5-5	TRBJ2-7	CASSSWDTSYEQYF
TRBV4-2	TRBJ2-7	CASSPGRGPLYEQYF
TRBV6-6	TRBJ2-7	CASSYSLEGPYEQYF
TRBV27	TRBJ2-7	CASMSAGGIYEQYF
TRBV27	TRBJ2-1	CASGRMIDEQFF
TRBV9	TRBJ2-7	CASSGQTGDEQYF
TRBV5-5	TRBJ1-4	CASSLSGRGEKLFF
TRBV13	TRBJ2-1	CASSVGGYNNEQFF
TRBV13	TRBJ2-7	CASSSQGQGAVAGAYEQYF
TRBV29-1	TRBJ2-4	CSVEKDSNIQYF
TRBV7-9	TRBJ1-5	CASSQEPSQPQHF
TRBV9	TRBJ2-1	CASSPHWADTDEQFF
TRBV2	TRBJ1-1	CASSEGQGATEAFF
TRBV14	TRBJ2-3	CASSQDDIDTQYF
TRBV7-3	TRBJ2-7	CASSPWTGYYEQYF
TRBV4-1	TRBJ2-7	CASSQVSPRGEYEQYF
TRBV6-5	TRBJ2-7	CASSYAQGLGLYEQYF
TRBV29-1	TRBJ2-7	CSVAGQASLNTYEQYF
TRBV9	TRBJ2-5	CASSGGLATETQYF
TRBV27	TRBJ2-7	CASSYRADRDEQYF
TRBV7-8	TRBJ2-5	CASSLEIDSQETQYF
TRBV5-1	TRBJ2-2	CASSSGSSGELFF
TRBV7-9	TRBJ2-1	CASSSVAGGSYNEQFF
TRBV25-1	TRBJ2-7	CASSQVDYEQYF
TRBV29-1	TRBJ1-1	CSVEDSRSGGGLLEAFF
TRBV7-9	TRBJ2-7	CASSLAVSSGEQYF
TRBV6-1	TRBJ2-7	CASSEFNMAYEQYF
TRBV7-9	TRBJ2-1	CASSLGDNEQFF
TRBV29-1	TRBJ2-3	CSVEDLGDLSTDTQYF
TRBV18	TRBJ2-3	CASSFTGGVTDTQYF
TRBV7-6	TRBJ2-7	CASSLEEVSEQYF
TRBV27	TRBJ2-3	CASSFGAVSAQYF
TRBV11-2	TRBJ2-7	CATGGPYEQYF